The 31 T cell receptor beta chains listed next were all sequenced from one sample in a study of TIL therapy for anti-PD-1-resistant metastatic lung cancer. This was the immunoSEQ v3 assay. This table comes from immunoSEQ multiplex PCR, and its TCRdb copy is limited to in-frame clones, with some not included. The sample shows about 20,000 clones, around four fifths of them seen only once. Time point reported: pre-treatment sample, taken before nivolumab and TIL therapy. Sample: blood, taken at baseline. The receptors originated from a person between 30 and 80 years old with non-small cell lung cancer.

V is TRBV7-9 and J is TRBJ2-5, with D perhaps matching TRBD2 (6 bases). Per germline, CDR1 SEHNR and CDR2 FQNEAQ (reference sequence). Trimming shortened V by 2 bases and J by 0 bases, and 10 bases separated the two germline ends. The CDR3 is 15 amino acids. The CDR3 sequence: CASSLNSGDQETQYF. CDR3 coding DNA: TGTGCCAGCAGCTTAAATTCGGGAGACCAAGAGACCCAGTACTTC.

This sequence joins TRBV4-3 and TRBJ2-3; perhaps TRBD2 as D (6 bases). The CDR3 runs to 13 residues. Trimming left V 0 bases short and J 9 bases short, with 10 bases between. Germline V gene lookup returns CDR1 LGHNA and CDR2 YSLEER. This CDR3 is CASSQDSAGTQYF. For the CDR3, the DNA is TGCGCCAGCAGCCAAGACTCGGCGGGAACGCAGTATTTT.

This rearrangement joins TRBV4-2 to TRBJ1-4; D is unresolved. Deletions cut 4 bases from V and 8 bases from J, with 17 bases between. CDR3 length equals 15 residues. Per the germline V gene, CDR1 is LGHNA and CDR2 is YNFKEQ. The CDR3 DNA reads TGTGCCAGCAGCCCCCAGAGCTGGGGAGAGGAAAAACTGTTTTTT. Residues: CASSPQSWGEEKLFF.

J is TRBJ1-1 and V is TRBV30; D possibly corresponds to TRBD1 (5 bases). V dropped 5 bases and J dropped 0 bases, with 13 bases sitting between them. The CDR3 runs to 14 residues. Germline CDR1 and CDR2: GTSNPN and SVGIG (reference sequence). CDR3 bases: TGTGCCTGGGGCACCAGGACAATGAACACTGAAGCTTTCTTT. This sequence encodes CAWGTRTMNTEAFF.

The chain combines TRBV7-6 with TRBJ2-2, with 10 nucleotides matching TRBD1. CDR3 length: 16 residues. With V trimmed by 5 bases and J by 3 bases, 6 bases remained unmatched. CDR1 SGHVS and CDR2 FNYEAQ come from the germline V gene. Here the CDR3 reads CASSPRQGADTGELFF. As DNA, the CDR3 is TGTGCCAGCAGCCCCCGACAGGGGGCGGACACCGGGGAGCTGTTTTTT.

CDR3 amino acids: CASSHHDGRGTEAFF. In DNA form, the CDR3 reads TGTGCCAGCAGTCACCACGACGGGAGAGGCACTGAAGCTTTCTTT. The rearrangement joins TRBV6-5 to TRBJ1-1; D unresolved. CDR1 MNHEY and CDR2 SVGAGI come from the germline V gene. The CDR3 is 15 residues long. V lost 5 bases to trimming and J lost 4 bases, with 17 bases between them.

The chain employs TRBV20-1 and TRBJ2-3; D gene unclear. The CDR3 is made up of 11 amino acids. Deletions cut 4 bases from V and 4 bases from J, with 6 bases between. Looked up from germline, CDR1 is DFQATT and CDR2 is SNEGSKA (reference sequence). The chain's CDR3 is CSATLADTQYF. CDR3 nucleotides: TGCAGTGCTACACTCGCAGATACGCAGTATTTT.

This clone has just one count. The CDR3 DNA sequence: TGTGCCAGCAGCCAAAGCCTCGGTCACAATGAGCAGTTCTTC. Translated, it gives CASSQSLGHNEQFF. The chain is built from TRBV11-2 and TRBJ2-1; no firm D call. The ends were cut back, 5 bases at V and 5 bases at J, with 13 bases in the middle. The CDR3 sequence is 14 residues long. CDR1 SGHAT and CDR2 FQNNGV come from the germline V gene.

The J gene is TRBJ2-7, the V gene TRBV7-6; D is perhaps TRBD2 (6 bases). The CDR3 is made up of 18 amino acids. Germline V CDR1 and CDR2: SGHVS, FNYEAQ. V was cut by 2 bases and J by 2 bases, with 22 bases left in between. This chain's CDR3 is CASSLTIGSGSTPYEQYF. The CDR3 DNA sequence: TGTGCCAGCAGCTTAACAATTGGGAGCGGGTCAACTCCCTACGAGCAGTACTTC.

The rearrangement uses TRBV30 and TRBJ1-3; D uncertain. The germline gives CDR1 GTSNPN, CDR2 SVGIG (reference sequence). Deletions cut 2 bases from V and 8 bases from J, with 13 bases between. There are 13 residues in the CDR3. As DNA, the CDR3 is TGTGCCTGGAGTTTCGTTCCGGGAGACACCATATATTTT. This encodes CAWSFVPGDTIYF.

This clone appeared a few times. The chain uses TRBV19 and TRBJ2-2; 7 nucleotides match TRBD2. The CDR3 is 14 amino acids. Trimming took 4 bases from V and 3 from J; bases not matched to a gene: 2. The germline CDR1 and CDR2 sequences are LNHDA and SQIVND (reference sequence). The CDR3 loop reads CASSTRGDTGELFF. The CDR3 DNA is TGTGCCAGTAGTACTCGGGGGGACACCGGGGAGCTGTTTTTT.

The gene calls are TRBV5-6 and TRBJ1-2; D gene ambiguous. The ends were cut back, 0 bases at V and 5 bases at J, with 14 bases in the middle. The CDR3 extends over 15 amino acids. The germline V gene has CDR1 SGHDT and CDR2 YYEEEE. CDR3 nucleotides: TGTGCCAGCAGCTTGGGGGGTTCGAAATGGTATGGCTACACCTTC. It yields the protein CASSLGGSKWYGYTF.

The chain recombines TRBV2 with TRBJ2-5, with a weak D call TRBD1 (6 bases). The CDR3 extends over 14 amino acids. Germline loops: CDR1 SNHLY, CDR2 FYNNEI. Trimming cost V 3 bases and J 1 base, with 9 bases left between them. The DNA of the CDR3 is TGTGCCAGCAGTGATACAGGGCCCCAAGAGACCCAGTACTTC. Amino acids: CASSDTGPQETQYF.

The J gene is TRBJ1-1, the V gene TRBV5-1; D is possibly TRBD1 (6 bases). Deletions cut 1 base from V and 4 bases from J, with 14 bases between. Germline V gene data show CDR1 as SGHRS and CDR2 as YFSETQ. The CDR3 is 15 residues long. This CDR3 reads CASSLSGQSITEAFF. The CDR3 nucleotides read TGCGCCAGCAGCTTGTCCGGACAGTCTATCACTGAAGCTTTCTTT.

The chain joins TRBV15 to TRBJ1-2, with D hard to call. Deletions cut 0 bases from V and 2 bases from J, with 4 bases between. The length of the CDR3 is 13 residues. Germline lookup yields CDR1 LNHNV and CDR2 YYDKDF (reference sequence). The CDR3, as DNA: TGTGCCACCAGCAGAGACTGGAACTATGGCTACACCTTC. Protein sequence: CATSRDWNYGYTF.

The CDR3, as DNA: TGTGCCAGCAGCTTAGATGGAGTAACCCACCAAGAGACCCAGTACTTC. Translated, it gives CASSLDGVTHQETQYF. This chain connects TRBV11-2 to TRBJ2-5; D not resolved. V dropped 0 bases and J dropped 0 bases, with 11 bases sitting between them. Per the germline V gene, CDR1 is SGHAT and CDR2 is FQNNGV. The CDR3 spans 16 residues.

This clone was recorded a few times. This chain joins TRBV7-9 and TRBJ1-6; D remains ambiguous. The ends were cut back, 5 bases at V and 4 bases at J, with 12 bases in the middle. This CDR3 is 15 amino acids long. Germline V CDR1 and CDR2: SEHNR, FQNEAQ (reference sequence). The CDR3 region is CASSLHMRYNSPLHF. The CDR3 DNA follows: TGTGCCAGCAGCCTTCATATGAGGTATAATTCACCCCTCCACTTT.

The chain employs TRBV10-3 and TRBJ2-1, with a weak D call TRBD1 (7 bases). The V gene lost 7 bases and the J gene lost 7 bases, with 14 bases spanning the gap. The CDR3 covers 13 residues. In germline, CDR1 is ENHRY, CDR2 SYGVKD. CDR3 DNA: TGTGCCATCACCAAGGGGGCGGGGAATGAGCAGTTCTTC. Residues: CAITKGAGNEQFF.

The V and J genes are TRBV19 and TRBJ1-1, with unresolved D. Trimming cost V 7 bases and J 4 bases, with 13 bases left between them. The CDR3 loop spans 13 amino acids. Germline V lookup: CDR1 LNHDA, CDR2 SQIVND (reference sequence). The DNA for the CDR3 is TGTGCCAGTATCCCCCGGGAGAGCACTGAAGCTTTCTTT. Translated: CASIPRESTEAFF.

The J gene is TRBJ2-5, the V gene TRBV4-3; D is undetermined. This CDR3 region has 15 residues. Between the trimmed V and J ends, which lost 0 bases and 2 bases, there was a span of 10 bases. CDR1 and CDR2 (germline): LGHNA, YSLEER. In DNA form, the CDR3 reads TGCGCCAGCAGCCAAGATAGAAGCCGACAAGAGACCCAGTACTTC. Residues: CASSQDRSRQETQYF.

The CDR3 DNA reads TGTGCCAGCAGCGATCCGGGACTAGCGGAGGCGAATGAGCAGTTCTTC. It is translated as CASSDPGLAEANEQFF. The chain is built from TRBV9 and TRBJ2-1; 11 bases are shared with TRBD2. CDR3 length: 16 amino acids. Germline loops: CDR1 SGDLS, CDR2 YYNGEE. V shed 3 bases and J 7 bases; nucleotides not matched to a gene: 9.

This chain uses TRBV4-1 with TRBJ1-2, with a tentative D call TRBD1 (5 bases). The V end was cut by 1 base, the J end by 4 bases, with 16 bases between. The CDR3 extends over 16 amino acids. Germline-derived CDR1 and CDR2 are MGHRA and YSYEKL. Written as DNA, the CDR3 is TGCGCCAGCAGCCAAGGCCCCACGTCAGGGAGCTATGGCTACACCTTC. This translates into CASSQGPTSGSYGYTF.

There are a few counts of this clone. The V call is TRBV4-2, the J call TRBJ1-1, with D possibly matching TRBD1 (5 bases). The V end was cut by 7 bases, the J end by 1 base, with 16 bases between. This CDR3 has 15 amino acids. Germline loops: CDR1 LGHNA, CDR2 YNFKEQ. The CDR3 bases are TGTGCCAGCACTGGGCAGGGAGGAGGGAACACTGAAGCTTTCTTT. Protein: CASTGQGGGNTEAFF.

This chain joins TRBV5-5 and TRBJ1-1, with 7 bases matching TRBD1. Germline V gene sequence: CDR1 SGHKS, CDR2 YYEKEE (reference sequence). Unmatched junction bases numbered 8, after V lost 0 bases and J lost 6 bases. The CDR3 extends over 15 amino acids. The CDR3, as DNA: TGTGCCAGCAGCTTGGTAGGGGACAGTCGGGCTGAAGCTTTCTTT. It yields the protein CASSLVGDSRAEAFF. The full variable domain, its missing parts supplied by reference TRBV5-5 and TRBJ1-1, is DAGVTQSPTHLIKTRGQQVTLRCSPISGHKSVSWYQQVLGQGPQFIFQYYEKEERGRGNFPDRFSARQFPNYSSELNVNALLLGDSALYLCASSLVGDSRAEAFFGQGTRLTVV.

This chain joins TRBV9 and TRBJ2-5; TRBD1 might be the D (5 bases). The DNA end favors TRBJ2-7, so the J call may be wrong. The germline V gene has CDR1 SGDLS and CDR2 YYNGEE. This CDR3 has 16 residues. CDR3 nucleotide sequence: TGTGCCAGCAGCGTAGAGGGAACTCAGGGTATAAACGAGCAGTACTTC. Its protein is CASSVEGTQGINEQYF.

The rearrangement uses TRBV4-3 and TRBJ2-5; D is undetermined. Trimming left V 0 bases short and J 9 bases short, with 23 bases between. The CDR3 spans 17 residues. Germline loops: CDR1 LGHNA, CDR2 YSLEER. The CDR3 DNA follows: TGCGCCAGCAGCCAAGATCGCCAGACTGCGCATTATCGGGCCCAGTACTTC. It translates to CASSQDRQTAHYRAQYF.

The CDR3 sequence: CATGGGSYYGYTF. The DNA for the CDR3 is TGTGCCACCGGGGGAGGGTCCTACTATGGCTACACCTTC. The chain uses TRBV15 and TRBJ1-2, with D possibly TRBD1 on 5 matching bases. This CDR3 has 13 amino acids. Trimming shortened V by 8 bases and J by 3 bases, and 13 bases separated the two germline ends. From germline, CDR1 is LNHNV and CDR2 YYDKDF (reference sequence).

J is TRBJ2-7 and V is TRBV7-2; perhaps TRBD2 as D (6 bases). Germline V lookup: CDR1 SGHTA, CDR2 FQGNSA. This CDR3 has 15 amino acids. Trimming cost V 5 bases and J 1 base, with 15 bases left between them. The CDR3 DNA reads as TGTGCCAGCAGCCCCCCCGGGACTCTGTCCTACGAGCAGTACTTC. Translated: CASSPPGTLSYEQYF. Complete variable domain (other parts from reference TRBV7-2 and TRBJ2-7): GAGVSQSPSNKVTEKGKDVELRCDPISGHTALYWYRQSLGQGLEFLIYFQGNSAPDKSGLPSDRFSAERTGGSVSTLTIQRTQQEDSAVYLCASSPPGTLSYEQYFGPGTRLTVT.

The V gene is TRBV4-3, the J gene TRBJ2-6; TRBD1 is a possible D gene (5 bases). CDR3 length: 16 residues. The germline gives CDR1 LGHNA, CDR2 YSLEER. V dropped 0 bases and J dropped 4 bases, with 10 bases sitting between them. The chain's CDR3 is CASSQDLTGGANVLTF. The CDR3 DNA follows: TGCGCCAGCAGCCAAGATCTAACAGGAGGGGCCAACGTCCTGACTTTC.

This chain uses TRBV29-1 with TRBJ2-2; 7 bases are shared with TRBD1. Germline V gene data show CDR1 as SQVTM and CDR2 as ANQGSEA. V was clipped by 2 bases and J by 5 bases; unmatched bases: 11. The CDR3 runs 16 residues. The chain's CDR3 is CSVETPHRGRTGELFF. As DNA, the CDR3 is TGCAGCGTTGAAACGCCCCACAGGGGTCGTACCGGGGAGCTGTTTTTT.

This chain's CDR3 is CASNGGPQENEQFF. The CDR3 DNA reads TGTGCCAGCAATGGAGGGCCCCAGGAGAATGAGCAGTTCTTC. The rearrangement joins TRBV6-5 to TRBJ2-1; D is perhaps TRBD2 (6 bases). V dropped 7 bases and J dropped 7 bases, with 17 bases sitting between them. Germline loops: CDR1 MNHEY, CDR2 SVGAGI. The CDR3 is made up of 14 amino acids.